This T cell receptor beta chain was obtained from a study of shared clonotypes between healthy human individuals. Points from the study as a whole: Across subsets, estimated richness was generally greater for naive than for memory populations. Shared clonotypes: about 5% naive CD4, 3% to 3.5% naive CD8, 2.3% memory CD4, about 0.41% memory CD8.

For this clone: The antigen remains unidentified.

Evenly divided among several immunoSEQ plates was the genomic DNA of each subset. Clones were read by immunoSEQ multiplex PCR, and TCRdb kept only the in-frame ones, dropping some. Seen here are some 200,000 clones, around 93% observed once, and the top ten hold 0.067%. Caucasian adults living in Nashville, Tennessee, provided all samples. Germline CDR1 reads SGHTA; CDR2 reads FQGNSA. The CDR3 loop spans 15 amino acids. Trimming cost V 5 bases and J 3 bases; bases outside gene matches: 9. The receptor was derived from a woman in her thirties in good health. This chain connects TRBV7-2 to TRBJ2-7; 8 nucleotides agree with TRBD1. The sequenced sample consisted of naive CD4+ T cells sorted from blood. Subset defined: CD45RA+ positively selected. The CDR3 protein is CASSQGGTGNYEQYF. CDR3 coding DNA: TGTGCCAGCAGCCAAGGGGGGACAGGTAACTACGAGCAGTACTTC.